One and the same sample provided the 19 T cell receptor beta chains below, sequenced in a study of T cell responses to AZD1222 COVID-19 vaccine. Only in-frame clones appear in the TCRdb table, and some are missing; sequencing was by immunoSEQ multiplex PCR. The sample includes nearly 110,000 clones, around nine tenths seen only once; the top ten take approximately 22%. The sample was peripheral blood, taken on day 0 of AZD1222 vaccination. These TCRs come from an adult in good health.

The chain combines TRBV7-2 with TRBJ2-7; no firm D call. From germline, CDR1 is SGHTA and CDR2 FQGNSA. V was shortened by 0 bases and J by 3 bases, with 6 bases between the two germline ends. The CDR3 covers 13 residues. The chain's CDR3 is CASSLAARYEQYF. DNA for the CDR3: TGTGCCAGCAGCTTAGCCGCACGCTACGAGCAGTACTTC.

CDR3 residues: CASSLGGGTGELFF. DNA for the CDR3: TGTGCCAGCAGCTTAGGTGGGGGTACCGGGGAGCTGTTTTTT. The chain joins TRBV7-8 to TRBJ2-2; D may correspond to TRBD1 or TRBD2 (5 bases each). The CDR3 is 14 amino acids. Trimming took 1 base from V and 5 from J, leaving 8 bases between them. The germline V gene has CDR1 SGHVS and CDR2 FQNEAQ.

This chain joins TRBV9 and TRBJ2-1, with unresolved D. The CDR3 loop spans 12 amino acids. The germline gives CDR1 SGDLS, CDR2 YYNGEE. V was clipped by 3 bases and J by 8 bases, with 9 bases between them. CDR3 sequence reads: CASSANPHEQFF. Here the CDR3 DNA reads TGTGCCAGCAGCGCGAATCCACATGAGCAGTTCTTC.

The V gene is TRBV30, the J gene TRBJ1-2; 8 positions match TRBD1. J lost 9 bases, V lost 4 bases, and 4 bases had no gene match. This CDR3 is 11 amino acids long. Germline CDR1 reads GTSNPN; CDR2 reads SVGIG (reference sequence). The CDR3 nucleotides read TGTGCCTGGAACACAGGGGGGAGCTACACCTTC. Residues: CAWNTGGSYTF.

The J gene is TRBJ1-3, the V gene TRBV4-2; maybe TRBD1 (5 bases). Trimming pared 0 bases from V and 4 bases from J, leaving 13 bases between. CDR1 and CDR2 (germline): LGHNA, YNFKEQ. The length of the CDR3 is 16 residues. The CDR3 nucleotides are TGTGCCAGCAGCCAAGAGACTGCAGGGTCGGGAAACACCATATATTTT. Protein product: CASSQETAGSGNTIYF.

CDR3 loop: CASSQEGMTRNTEAFF. Here the CDR3 DNA reads TGTGCCAGCAGCCAAGAAGGAATGACACGGAACACTGAAGCTTTCTTT. The chain has TRBV3-1 (or the pseudogene TRBV3-2) and TRBJ1-1; no definite D call. This CDR3 spans 16 amino acids. CDR1 LGHDT and CDR2 YNNKEL come from the germline V gene (reference sequence). Between the trimmed V and J ends, which lost 0 bases and 1 base, there was a span of 12 bases.

The CDR3 loop is CASSSQSGGAIEQFF. The CDR3 coding sequence is TGTGCCAGCAGCTCCCAAAGCGGGGGGGCTATTGAGCAGTTCTTC. The chain carries TRBV7-2 and TRBJ2-1; the match to TRBD2 covers 10 bases. J gave up 9 bases and V 4 bases, and 9 bases lay outside the gene matches. The CDR3 covers 15 residues. Germline V gene lookup returns CDR1 SGHTA and CDR2 FQGNSA.

The genes are TRBV20-1 and TRBJ2-5, with TRBD2 identical over 7 bases. The trim removed 3 bases at V and 4 bases at J, leaving 11 bases unmatched. Germline V CDR1 and CDR2: DFQATT, SNEGSKA (reference sequence). This CDR3 region has 15 residues. CDR3 sequence: CSASIGGSTGETQYF. The CDR3 DNA sequence: TGCAGTGCTAGTATCGGGGGGTCGACGGGAGAGACCCAGTACTTC.

J is TRBJ1-2 and V is TRBV21-1. TRBV21-1 counts as a pseudogene. The CDR3 has 17 amino acids. The CDR3 nucleotides are TGTGCCAGCAGCAGCCATGGGGGGCCTAAGGTGAGCTATGGCTACACCTTC. Amino acids: CASSSHGGPKVSYGYTF.

This chain links TRBV7-7 with TRBJ2-5; 7 bases line up with TRBD1. This CDR3 contains 14 residues. V lost 5 bases to trimming and J lost 1 base; unmatched junction nucleotides: 4. Germline values: CDR1 SSHAT, CDR2 FNYEAQ (reference sequence). The CDR3 sequence: CASSPTGSQETQYF. Written as DNA, the CDR3 is TGTGCCAGCAGCCCGACAGGGAGCCAAGAGACCCAGTACTTC.

V and J are TRBV5-8 and TRBJ2-1, with D unresolved. The CDR3 has 13 amino acids. Looked up from germline, CDR1 is SGHTS and CDR2 is YDEGEE. Trimming took off 4 bases at V and 2 bases at J, with 7 bases between the two ends. CDR3 residues: CASSPFTYNEQFF. CDR3 DNA sequence: TGTGCCAGCAGCCCTTTTACCTACAATGAGCAGTTCTTC.

V and J are TRBV10-3 and TRBJ2-7; a weak D match, TRBD1 (5 bases). The CDR3 contains 15 residues. Per the germline V gene, CDR1 is ENHRY and CDR2 is SYGVKD. V was clipped by 0 bases and J by 0 bases, with 9 bases between them. The CDR3 is CAISESGRSSYEQYF. The CDR3 DNA reads TGTGCCATCAGTGAGTCGGGGCGGAGCTCCTACGAGCAGTACTTC.

The chain combines TRBV3-1 (or the pseudogene TRBV3-2) with TRBJ2-1; 7 nucleotides align to TRBD2. V shed 1 base, J shed 4 bases, and the junction held 4 bases outside the gene matches. The germline gives CDR1 LGHDT, CDR2 YNNKEL (reference sequence). The CDR3 contains 15 residues. The CDR3 DNA reads TGTGCCAGCAGCCAAGGCGGGGGAGTTTACAATGAGCAGTTCTTC. Protein: CASSQGGGVYNEQFF.

The genes are TRBV7-9 and TRBJ2-7; 11 bases line up with TRBD2. V lost 4 bases and J lost 2; bases outside the gene matches: 4. The CDR3 is 15 residues long. In germline, CDR1 is SEHNR, CDR2 FQNEAQ (reference sequence). CDR3 coding DNA: TGTGCCAGCAGCTCGACTAGCGGGGCGACCTACGAGCAGTACTTC. Protein: CASSSTSGATYEQYF.

The chain carries TRBV2 and TRBJ2-1; 7 bases are a match to TRBD2. Germline V gene sequence: CDR1 SNHLY, CDR2 FYNNEI. The V segment lost 11 bases and the J segment 5 bases; nucleotides outside the gene matches: 0. This CDR3 comprises 10 residues. In nucleotides, the CDR3 is TGTGCCGGGGGGGACAATGAGCAGTTCTTC. The encoded protein is CAGGDNEQFF.

This chain connects TRBV9 to TRBJ1-2; 8 bases line up with TRBD1. In germline, CDR1 is SGDLS, CDR2 YYNGEE. V lost 2 bases and J lost 6; bases outside the gene matches: 21. The CDR3 totals 19 residues. The DNA for the CDR3 is TGTGCCAGCAGCGTTCAGACAGGGGTCCAACCCGACCCCGGAGATGGCTACACCTTC. Protein: CASSVQTGVQPDPGDGYTF.

V gene TRBV11-2 combines with J gene TRBJ2-7, with 12 bases aligning to TRBD1. The trim removed 4 bases at V and 4 bases at J, leaving 5 bases unmatched. Germline CDR1 reads SGHAT; CDR2 reads FQNNGV. The CDR3 is 15 residues long. In DNA, the CDR3 is TGTGCCAGCAGCTCCGGGACAGGGGGCATGTACGAGCAGTACTTC. Translated, it gives CASSSGTGGMYEQYF.

This chain links TRBV2 with TRBJ1-2; 9 bases match TRBD1. Germline CDR1 reads SNHLY; CDR2 reads FYNNEI. With 3 bases clipped from V and 4 bases from J, the junction kept 3 bases outside the gene matches. The CDR3 has 14 residues. As DNA, the CDR3 is TGTGCCAGCAGTGAGGACAGGGGCCCCTATGGCTACACCTTC. It is translated as CASSEDRGPYGYTF.

This clone has only one observation. This chain connects TRBV23-1 to TRBJ1-6; D call uncertain. TRBV23-1 is an ORF, and what it does is uncertain. The CDR3 extends over 18 amino acids. Trimming removed 1 base from V and 8 bases from J, with 21 bases in between. The CDR3: CASSQCGEGNLDHSPLHF. CDR3 DNA sequence: TGCGCCAGCAGTCAATGTGGAGAAGGGAACCTAGATCATTCACCCCTCCACTTT.